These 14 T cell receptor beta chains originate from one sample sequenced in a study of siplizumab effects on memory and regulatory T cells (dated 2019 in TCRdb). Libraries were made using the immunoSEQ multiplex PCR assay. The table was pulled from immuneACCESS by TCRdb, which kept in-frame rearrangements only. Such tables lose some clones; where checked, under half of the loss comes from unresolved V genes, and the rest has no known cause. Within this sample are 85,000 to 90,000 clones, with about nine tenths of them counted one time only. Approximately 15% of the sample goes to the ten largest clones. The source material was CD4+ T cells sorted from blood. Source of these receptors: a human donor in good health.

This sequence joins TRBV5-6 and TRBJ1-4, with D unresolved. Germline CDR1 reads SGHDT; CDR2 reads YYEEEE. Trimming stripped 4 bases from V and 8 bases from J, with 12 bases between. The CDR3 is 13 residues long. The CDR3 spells CASSPKGREKLFF. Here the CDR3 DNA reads TGTGCCAGCAGCCCCAAGGGAAGGGAAAAACTGTTTTTT.

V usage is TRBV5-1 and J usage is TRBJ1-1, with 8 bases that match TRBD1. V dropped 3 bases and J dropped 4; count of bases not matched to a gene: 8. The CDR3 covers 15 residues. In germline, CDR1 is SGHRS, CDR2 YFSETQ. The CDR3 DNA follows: TGCGCCAGCAGCTCCGCTGGACAGGGAGGCACTGAAGCTTTCTTT. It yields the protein CASSSAGQGGTEAFF.

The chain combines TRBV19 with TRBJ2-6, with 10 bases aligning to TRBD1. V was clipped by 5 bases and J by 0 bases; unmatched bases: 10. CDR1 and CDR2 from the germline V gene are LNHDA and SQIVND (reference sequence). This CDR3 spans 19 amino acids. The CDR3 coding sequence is TGTGCCAGTAGTCACGCCGGGACAGGGGATGTCTCTGGGGCCAACGTCCTGACTTTC. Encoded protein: CASSHAGTGDVSGANVLTF.

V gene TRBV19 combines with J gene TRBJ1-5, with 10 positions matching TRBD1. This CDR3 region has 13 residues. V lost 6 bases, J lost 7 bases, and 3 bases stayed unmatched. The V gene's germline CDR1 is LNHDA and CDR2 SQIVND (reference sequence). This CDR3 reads CASSGQGGQPQHF. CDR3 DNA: TGTGCCAGTAGCGGACAGGGGGGGCAGCCCCAGCATTTT.

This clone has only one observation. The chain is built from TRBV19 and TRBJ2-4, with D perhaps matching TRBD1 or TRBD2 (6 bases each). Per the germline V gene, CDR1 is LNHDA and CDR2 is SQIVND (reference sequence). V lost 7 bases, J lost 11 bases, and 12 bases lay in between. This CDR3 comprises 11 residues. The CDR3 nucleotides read TGTGCCAGTATGGGGGGCATTCTTCAGTACTTC. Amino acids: CASMGGILQYF.

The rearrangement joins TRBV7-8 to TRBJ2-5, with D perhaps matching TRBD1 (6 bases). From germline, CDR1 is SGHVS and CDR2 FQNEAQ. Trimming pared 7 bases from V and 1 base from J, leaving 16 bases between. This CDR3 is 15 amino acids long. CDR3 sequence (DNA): TGTGCCAGCACACAAACCAGGGGTACCCAAGAGACCCAGTACTTC. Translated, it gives CASTQTRGTQETQYF.

CDR3 in amino acids: CAWSVQLNTEAFF. The CDR3, as DNA: TGTGCCTGGAGTGTACAACTGAACACTGAAGCTTTCTTT. The gene calls are TRBV30 and TRBJ1-1; D ambiguous. This CDR3 has 13 residues. V lost 0 bases and J lost 0, with 5 bases in between. Looked up from germline, CDR1 is GTSNPN and CDR2 is SVGIG (reference sequence).

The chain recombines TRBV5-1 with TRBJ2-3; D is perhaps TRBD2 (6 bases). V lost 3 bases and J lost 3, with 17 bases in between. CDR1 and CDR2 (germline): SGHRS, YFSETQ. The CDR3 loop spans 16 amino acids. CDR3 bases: TGCGCCAGCAGCTCGGACATGCCGGGAGTAACAGATACGCAGTATTTT. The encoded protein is CASSSDMPGVTDTQYF. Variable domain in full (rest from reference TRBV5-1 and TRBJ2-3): KAGVTQTPRYLIKTRGQQVTLSCSPISGHRSVSWYQQTPGQGLQFLFEYFSETQRNKGNFPGRFSGRQFSNSRSEMNVSTLELGDSALYLCASSSDMPGVTDTQYFGPGTRLTVL.

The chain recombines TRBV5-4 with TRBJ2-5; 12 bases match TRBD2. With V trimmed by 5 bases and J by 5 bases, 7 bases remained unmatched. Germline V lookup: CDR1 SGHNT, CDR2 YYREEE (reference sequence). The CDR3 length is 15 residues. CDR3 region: CASRPSGRGLETQYF. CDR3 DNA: TGTGCCAGCAGACCTAGCGGGAGGGGGTTGGAGACCCAGTACTTC.

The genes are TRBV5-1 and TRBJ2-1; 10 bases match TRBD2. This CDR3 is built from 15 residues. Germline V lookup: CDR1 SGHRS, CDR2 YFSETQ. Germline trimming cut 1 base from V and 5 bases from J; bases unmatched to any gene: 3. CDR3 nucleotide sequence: TGCGCCAGCAGCTTGCTAGCGGGAGAGGACAATGAGCAGTTCTTC. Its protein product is CASSLLAGEDNEQFF.

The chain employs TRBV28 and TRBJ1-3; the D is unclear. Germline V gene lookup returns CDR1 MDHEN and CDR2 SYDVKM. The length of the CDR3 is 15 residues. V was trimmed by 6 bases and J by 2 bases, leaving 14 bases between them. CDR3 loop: CASSALWTAGNTIYF. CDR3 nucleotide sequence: TGTGCCAGCAGCGCCCTTTGGACGGCTGGAAACACCATATATTTT.

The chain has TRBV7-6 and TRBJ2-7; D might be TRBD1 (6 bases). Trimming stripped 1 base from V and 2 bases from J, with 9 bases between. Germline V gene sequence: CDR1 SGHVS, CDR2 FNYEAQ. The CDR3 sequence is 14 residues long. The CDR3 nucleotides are TGTGCCAGCAGCTTAGAACAGGGTCCCTACGAGCAGTACTTC. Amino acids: CASSLEQGPYEQYF.

The chain's CDR3 is CASTTGRLNTEAFF. In nucleotides, the CDR3 is TGTGCCAGCACCACGGGACGGTTGAACACTGAAGCTTTCTTT. The J gene is TRBJ1-1, the V gene TRBV6-1, with a weak D call TRBD1 (5 bases). There are 14 residues in the CDR3. V was trimmed by 7 bases and J by 0 bases, leaving 12 bases between them. The germline gives CDR1 MNHNS, CDR2 SASEGT.

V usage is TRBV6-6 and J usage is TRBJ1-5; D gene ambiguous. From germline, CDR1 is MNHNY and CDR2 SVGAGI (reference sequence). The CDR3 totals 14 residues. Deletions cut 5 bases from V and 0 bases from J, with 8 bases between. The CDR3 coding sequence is TGTGCCAGCAGTGTTGACGGTAGCAATCAGCCCCAGCATTTT. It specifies CASSVDGSNQPQHF.